This entry describes one T cell receptor (beta chain). The target of this receptor is not known. The input lacks base qualities; no much larger clone sits a single base away. In Seattle, one collaborating source enrolled patients while the infection was active and tracked those patients longitudinally over the course of disease. Collaborating institutions collected whole blood in K2EDTA tubes following their own protocols. For TCRbeta analysis, collaborators shipped samples in one of three forms: frozen whole blood, isolated PBMCs, or DNA extracted from either of those sample types. This specimen comes from a study of blood T cell repertoires in COVID-19 (TCRdb year 2020). Looking at the study overall: Samples covering the acute and convalescent phases of COVID-19 were provided by collaborators in the United States, Italy and Spain. Deeply sampled blood TCRbeta repertoires from subjects exposed to, actively infected with, or recovered from COVID-19 were included in the dataset. Where available, HLA class I and class II types were taken from metadata supplied by the sample provider and were not determined by assay-based typing. The repertoires were made available in a free public database intended to serve as a resource for research on the immune response to SARS-CoV-2. The samples were drawn from the first 160 participants of the ongoing ImmuneRACE study and from 1,200 or so subjects provided by 6 global collaborators. The material from the prospective study consisted of cDNA or gDNA derived from T cells, B-cell-depleted T cells, or PBMCs. Nearly every sample came with metadata listing a de-identified subject ID, COVID-19 status, age in years and sex.

The junction carries 13 bases between V and J, which are trimmed by 4 bases and 6 bases respectively. CDR1 and CDR2 are drawn from the germline V gene: KGHSH, LQKENI. The CDR3 contains 14 residues, cysteine and phenylalanine counted. Only the CDR3 DNA stays, 42 bases, in frame from base 1. Study-wide findings and limitations: The quantity of clinical and demographic metadata differed by source and by participant and was supplied without curation.

TCRbeta CDR3 regions were amplified from genomic DNA by means of the immunoSEQ Assay, a bias-controlled multiplex PCR. In the authors' own workflow: The number of nucleated cells in each sample was estimated from the amplification of reference gene primers within the assay. To quantify the absolute abundance of each unique TCRbeta CDR3 rearrangement, sequence reads were collapsed and filtered. For each sample, productive Simpson clonality was calculated as the square root of Simpson's diversity index across productive rearrangements. Entries here come from immuneACCESS through TCRdb and include only in-frame sequences with V and J called. Some clones fail to appear in such tables; in the studies checked, an unresolved V gene covers under half of the shortfall, and the cause of the remainder is unknown. V and J calls and clone size come straight from that table; D and trimming were deduced from the DNA. In all, the sample holds approximately 340,000 clones, and about 91% of those were seen once. 9.9% of the sample is held by the ten biggest clonotypes.

The receptor was derived from a man between 25 and 39 years old with COVID-19, enrolled during active disease. The source material was peripheral blood. The sequence is built from TRBV18 and TRBJ1-5, with no D gene named confidently. The DNA is as follows: TGTGCCAGCTCACTCCTGCGAGGGCCTCAGCCCCAGCATTTT. The translation is CASSLLRGPQPQHF. The CDR3 plus the reference TRBV18 and TRBJ1-5 genes for the other parts give the full variable domain: NAGVMQNPRHLVRRRGQEARLRCSPMKGHSHVYWYRQLPEEGLKFMVYLQKENIIDESGMPKERFSAEFPKEGPSILRIQQVVRGDSAAYFCASSLLRGPQPQHFGDGTRLSIL.